The 17 T cell receptor beta chains below all came from one sample that was sequenced in a study of cytomegalovirus exposure and HLA in healthy donors. It was with 60 Vbeta and 13 Jbeta primers that the PCR ran. The data were produced by immunoSEQ multiplex PCR, yet TCRdb's version contains in-frame clones alone and is incomplete. Seen here are over 150,000 clones, 55% to 80% observed once, and the top ten hold around 4.5%. The sequencing input was PBMCs. These receptors were obtained from a woman aged 18-30 years in good health and CMV-seropositive.

The genes are TRBV5-6 and TRBJ1-1; 8 bases fit TRBD1. Germline loops: CDR1 SGHDT, CDR2 YYEEEE. The CDR3 has 15 residues. Trimming took 4 bases from V and 1 from J; bases not matched to a gene: 6. The CDR3 loop is CASSPGQGPNTEAFF. The CDR3 DNA is TGTGCCAGCAGCCCTGGACAGGGACCGAACACTGAAGCTTTCTTT.

The chain links TRBV29-1 to TRBJ2-7, with 13 bases aligning to TRBD2. Germline V gene lookup returns CDR1 SQVTM and CDR2 ANQGSEA. V dropped 4 bases and J dropped 6; count of bases not matched to a gene: 9. The CDR3 loop spans 15 amino acids. The CDR3 region is CSVGLAGGLVGEQYF. CDR3 sequence (DNA): TGCAGCGTTGGACTAGCGGGAGGACTCGTCGGCGAGCAGTACTTC.

This clone was seen a handful of times. The CDR3 protein is CASSARSGTAGELFF. The CDR3 DNA sequence: TGTGCCAGCAGCGCACGTAGCGGGACCGCCGGGGAGCTGTTTTTT. V and J are TRBV7-6 and TRBJ2-2; 8 nucleotides match TRBD2. Germline values: CDR1 SGHVS, CDR2 FNYEAQ. V shed 5 bases and J 6 bases; nucleotides not matched to a gene: 8. The CDR3 consists of 15 residues.

The genes are TRBV6-5 and TRBJ1-2; D gene uncertain. V shed 3 bases and J shed 3 bases, with 11 bases lying between them. This CDR3 has 14 amino acids. Germline V lookup: CDR1 MNHEY, CDR2 SVGAGI. The CDR3 here is CASSYLQEDYGYTF. The CDR3 coding sequence is TGTGCCAGCAGTTATCTCCAAGAGGACTATGGCTACACCTTC.

This clone has a single count. The rearrangement links TRBV19 to TRBJ2-1; D may be TRBD1 (5 bases). Germline lookup yields CDR1 LNHDA and CDR2 SQIVND (reference sequence). V gave up 3 bases and J gave up 9 bases, with 21 bases separating them. CDR3 length: 16 amino acids. The CDR3 coding sequence is TGTGCCAGTAGTATGGACCAGGGTCAGTTAGTAGGTGAGCAGTTCTTC. It yields the protein CASSMDQGQLVGEQFF.

For this clone: The conserved final phenylalanine or tryptophan is absent from the CDR3, which likely points to a read error. The V gene is TRBV6-5, the J gene TRBJ1-1; D is ambiguous. This CDR3 comprises 13 residues. Germline CDR1 reads MNHEY; CDR2 reads SVGAGI. Trimming took 3 bases from V and 4 from J, leaving 9 bases between them. Here the CDR3 reads CASSYLGGTEAFV. CDR3 DNA sequence: TGTGCCAGCAGTTATCTAGGTGGCACTGAAGCTTTCGTT.

The sample holds a few counts of this clone. This chain uses TRBV5-1 with TRBJ1-6; tentatively, D is TRBD1 (5 bases). Germline lookup yields CDR1 SGHRS and CDR2 YFSETQ. This CDR3 has 17 residues. Trimming pared 4 bases from V and 7 bases from J, leaving 21 bases between. The CDR3 region has the DNA TGCGCCAGCAGCCGCTCCGGGACTTCTATTGTGAATTCACCCCTCCACTTT. Amino acids: CASSRSGTSIVNSPLHF.

The V and J genes are TRBV19 and TRBJ2-7, with a possible D match to TRBD1 (6 bases). This CDR3 is 16 amino acids long. The ends were cut back, 4 bases at V and 0 bases at J, with 16 bases in the middle. CDR1 and CDR2 from the germline V gene are LNHDA and SQIVND (reference sequence). The chain's CDR3 is CASSTREGGSSYEQYF. As DNA, the CDR3 is TGTGCCAGTAGTACCCGAGAAGGGGGTAGCTCCTACGAGCAGTACTTC.

The chain uses TRBV27 and TRBJ2-2; 11 nucleotides agree with TRBD2. The germline V gene encodes CDR1 MNHEY and CDR2 SMNVEV (reference sequence). This CDR3 has 15 residues. J was trimmed by 3 bases and V by 6 bases; bases with no gene match: 3. The CDR3 spells CASRYSGRDTGELFF. The CDR3 DNA sequence: TGTGCCAGCAGATATAGCGGGAGGGACACCGGGGAGCTGTTTTTT.

The chain is built from TRBV4-2 and TRBJ1-6; perhaps TRBD1 as D (6 bases). This CDR3 is 14 amino acids long. The V gene lost 1 base and the J gene lost 7 bases, with 8 bases spanning the gap. CDR1 is LGHNA and CDR2 is YNFKEQ in the germline V gene. The CDR3 sequence is CASSQAGENSPLHF. The CDR3 DNA sequence: TGTGCCAGCAGCCAAGCAGGGGAGAATTCACCCCTCCACTTT.

This clone was seen only once. The rearrangement joins TRBV19 to TRBJ1-5, with 10 bases fitting TRBD1. Germline V CDR1 and CDR2: LNHDA, SQIVND (reference sequence). The CDR3 consists of 17 residues. V gave up 2 bases and J gave up 5 bases; unmatched junction bases: 9. The CDR3 sequence is CASSIYSGTGVDQPQHF. In DNA, the CDR3 is TGTGCCAGTAGTATATATTCCGGGACAGGGGTGGATCAGCCCCAGCATTTT.

V is TRBV19 and J is TRBJ2-1; 15 nucleotides agree with TRBD2. J lost 2 bases, V lost 5 bases, and 7 bases had no gene match. Germline values: CDR1 LNHDA, CDR2 SQIVND (reference sequence). The CDR3 loop spans 18 amino acids. The CDR3 nucleotides are TGTGCCAGTAGTCCCGGGACTAGCGGGAGGAGGCCCTACAATGAGCAGTTCTTC. Protein product: CASSPGTSGRRPYNEQFF.

The CDR3, as DNA: TGTGCCAGCAGTTACGCGGCCGGGGACACTGAAGCTTTCTTT. It codes for CASSYAAGDTEAFF. The gene calls are TRBV6-6 and TRBJ1-1, with D uncertain. The CDR3 extends over 14 amino acids. CDR1 and CDR2 from the germline V gene are MNHNY and SVGAGI (reference sequence). The V end was cut by 2 bases, the J end by 3 bases, with 10 bases between.

This clone was observed a few times. The chain carries TRBV7-9 and TRBJ2-1; 9 bases match TRBD2. Unmatched junction bases numbered 5, after V lost 3 bases and J lost 2 bases. Germline values: CDR1 SEHNR, CDR2 FQNEAQ (reference sequence). CDR3 length equals 16 residues. The CDR3 region is CASSFSAGGTYNEQFF. CDR3 sequence (DNA): TGTGCCAGCAGCTTCTCAGCGGGAGGAACCTACAATGAGCAGTTCTTC. The variable domain in full, with the rest retrieved from reference TRBV7-9 and TRBJ2-1, is DTGVSQNPRHKITKRGQNVTFRCDPISEHNRLYWYRQTLGQGPEFLTYFQNEAQLEKSRLLSDRFSAERPKGSFSTLEIQRTEQGDSAMYLCASSFSAGGTYNEQFFGPGTRLTVL.

This sequence joins TRBV4-2 and TRBJ1-4; 8 bases are shared with TRBD1. The germline gives CDR1 LGHNA, CDR2 YNFKEQ. V shed 2 bases and J 7 bases; nucleotides not matched to a gene: 3. This CDR3 contains 14 residues. The CDR3 DNA reads as TGTGCCAGCAGCCAAACGACAGGGGTTGAAAAACTGTTTTTT. This encodes CASSQTTGVEKLFF.

The genes are TRBV9 and TRBJ2-5; 10 bases align to TRBD1. With V trimmed by 6 bases and J by 5 bases, 7 bases remained unmatched. This CDR3 region has 14 residues. The germline CDR1 and CDR2 sequences are SGDLS and YYNGEE. The CDR3 loop is CASTRQGAGETQYF. The CDR3 DNA reads TGTGCCAGCACCCGACAGGGGGCTGGGGAGACCCAGTACTTC.

The V gene is TRBV30, the J gene TRBJ2-1; possibly TRBD1 for D (5 bases). CDR1 GTSNPN and CDR2 SVGIG come from the germline V gene (reference sequence). The CDR3 contains 15 residues. V shed 4 bases and J shed 4 bases, with 17 bases lying between them. CDR3 sequence (DNA): TGTGCCTGGAATGGTTGGGGCTTGGGATACAATGAGCAGTTCTTC. It specifies CAWNGWGLGYNEQFF.